The subject of this entry is one TCR beta chain. Its target is unknown. The data originate from a study of cytomegalovirus exposure and HLA in healthy donors. Whole-study findings and limits: Overall, around 160 TCR beta chains were annotated as cytomegalovirus-associated. Three CMV-associated chains proved CMV antigen-specific in vitro.

Profiling relied on immunoSEQ multiplex PCR, and the TCRdb table lists in-frame clones only, not all of them. The sample lists about 140,000 clones; 70% to 85% were seen once. Sequencing was done on a sample of PBMCs. The clonotype comes from a man younger than 40 in good health and CMV-seropositive.

CDR3 protein: CASSGDGAGVYGYTF. CDR3 nucleotide sequence: TGTGCCAGCAGCGGAGACGGGGCAGGGGTCTATGGCTACACCTTC. The V call is TRBV9, the J call TRBJ1-2, with D perhaps TRBD1 (6 bases). CDR3 size: 15 residues. CDR1 is SGDLS and CDR2 is YYNGEE in the germline V gene. Trimming removed 3 bases at V and 4 bases at J, with 16 bases between. Drawing the rest from reference TRBV9 and TRBJ1-2, the complete variable domain is DSGVTQTPKHLITATGQRVTLRCSPRSGDLSVYWYQQSLDQGLQFLIQYYNGEERAKGNILERFSAQQFPDLHSELNLSSLELGDSALYFCASSGDGAGVYGYTFGSGTRLTVV.